A single sample is the source of the 31 T cell receptor beta chains below, sequenced in a study of spatial heterogeneity in lung cancer (dated by TCRdb to between 2019 and 2020). Receptors were amplified or captured by 5' RACE. TCRdb names NextSeq 500 as the instrument used. The raw public data were reprocessed by TCRdb itself: fastp quality trimming at Q25, MiXCR clonotype calling, in-frame beta chains only. Rows are unified per CDR3 protein, each entry keeping the most common DNA and genes. This sample has some 7,800 distinct CDR3 sequences in its table, and 7.5% to 10% of those were observed once. Together, the top ten hold around half of the sample. The time point label corresponds to: sample taken at primary tumor resection. TCR sequencing used whole RNA extracted from tumor and nontumor lung tissue, or from cryopreserved PBMC samples, without cell sorting. The sample was PBMCs, taken at surgery. The receptors here all came from a male donor with early-stage non-small cell lung cancer.

This clonotype came up many times. This beta chain was picked up by a library intended for alpha chains and is off target, so its count carries little meaning. This chain connects TRBV27 to TRBJ2-7; the match to TRBD2 covers 11 bases. Trimming took 1 base from V and 4 from J; bases not matched to a gene: 9. CDR1 is MNHEY and CDR2 is SMNVEV in the germline V gene (reference sequence). The length of the CDR3 is 17 residues. As DNA, the CDR3 is TGTGCCAGCAGTTTATTGGGTAGCGGGAGGGCCCAGTACGAGCAGTACTTC. Encoded protein: CASSLLGSGRAQYEQYF.

The sample holds many counts of this clonotype. The library was built for alpha chains, so this beta chain is an off-target read and its size means little. CDR3 nucleotide sequence: TGTGCCAGCAGTGAGTTGGGTAGATCCCAGAACATTCAGTACTTC. Protein product: CASSELGRSQNIQYF. V gene TRBV2 combines with J gene TRBJ2-4; D not certain. Trimming pared 3 bases from V and 7 bases from J, leaving 16 bases between. This CDR3 contains 15 residues. Germline V gene lookup returns CDR1 SNHLY and CDR2 FYNNEI.

This clonotype appeared a few times. This beta chain was picked up by a library intended for alpha chains and is off target, so its count carries little meaning. The V call is TRBV11-3, the J call TRBJ2-1; D is unclear. Germline V lookup: CDR1 SGHNT, CDR2 YENEEA. The length of the CDR3 is 14 residues. V lost 3 bases and J 7 bases, leaving 13 bases between the germline ends. This chain's CDR3 is CASSFRTSSNEQFF. DNA of the CDR3: TGTGCCAGCAGCTTTCGGACCTCTTCGAATGAGCAGTTCTTC.

A note on this clonotype: Since the library was made to target alpha chains, this beta chain is a stray read and its abundance is not meaningful. This rearrangement joins TRBV3-1 to TRBJ2-3; 7 bases are a match to TRBD2. The CDR3 sequence is 18 residues long. V trimming: 0 bases; J trimming: 6 bases; junction bases outside the gene matches: 15. Germline V gene lookup returns CDR1 LGHDT and CDR2 YNNKEL (reference sequence). The CDR3: CASSQEGTGEGLDDTQYF. The CDR3 DNA reads as TGTGCCAGCAGCCAAGAGGGAACGGGGGAGGGCCTGGATGATACGCAGTATTTT.

Many counts were recorded for this clonotype. Little can be read into the size of this beta chain, an off-target read in a library designed for alpha chains. V and J are TRBV6-5 and TRBJ2-3; D is perhaps TRBD2 (6 bases). Germline CDR1 is MNHEY and CDR2 is SVGAGI. The germline V and J ends were trimmed by 2 bases and 1 base, with 7 bases remaining between them. The CDR3 runs to 14 residues. This CDR3 reads CASSYIAGTDTQYF. The CDR3 nucleotides are TGTGCCAGCAGTTACATAGCGGGCACAGATACGCAGTATTTT.

This clonotype came up many times. Found in a library prepared for alpha chains, this beta chain is an off-target read, and its abundance has little meaning. This sequence joins TRBV3-1 and TRBJ2-1; D may be TRBD2 (6 bases). The CDR3 runs to 14 residues. The germline V gene has CDR1 LGHDT and CDR2 YNNKEL (reference sequence). V was cut by 2 bases and J by 6 bases, with 11 bases left in between. This CDR3 reads CASSQREKGNEQFF. CDR3 sequence (DNA): TGTGCCAGCAGCCAACGGGAGAAGGGCAATGAGCAGTTCTTC.

This clonotype has ten or more counts. Since it is a stray read in a library aimed at alpha chains, this beta chain has a size that is not meaningful. The gene calls are TRBV27 and TRBJ1-1; D might be TRBD1 (5 bases). The CDR3 length is 13 residues. The germline V and J ends were trimmed by 7 bases and 1 base, with 10 bases remaining between them. The germline V gene has CDR1 MNHEY and CDR2 SMNVEV (reference sequence). The CDR3 spells CASTTGQNTEAFF. In DNA form, the CDR3 reads TGTGCCAGCACAACAGGTCAGAACACTGAAGCTTTCTTT.

This clonotype was detected ten times or more. Because the library targeted alpha chains, this beta chain is an off-target read whose size means little. This sequence joins TRBV19 and TRBJ1-5; no firm D call. Per the germline V gene, CDR1 is LNHDA and CDR2 is SQIVND (reference sequence). V lost 1 base, J lost 0 bases, and 16 bases lay in between. The CDR3 has 18 residues. This CDR3 is CASSIVGYGTYSNQPQHF. The CDR3 DNA reads as TGTGCCAGTAGTATAGTAGGGTATGGAACATATAGCAATCAGCCCCAGCATTTT.

Many counts were recorded for this clonotype. Little can be read into the size of this beta chain, an off-target read in a library designed for alpha chains. This chain links TRBV5-1 with TRBJ2-3, with 7 bases that match TRBD1. The CDR3 is made up of 14 amino acids. V gave up 4 bases and J gave up 8 bases; unmatched junction bases: 10. Germline CDR1 and CDR2: SGHRS and YFSETQ. CDR3 nucleotide sequence: TGCGCCAGCAGCCCGGGGACAGATCGGGCTACGCAGTATTTT. It encodes CASSPGTDRATQYF. Full variable domain (outside the CDR3, taken from reference TRBV5-1 and TRBJ2-3): KAGVTQTPRYLIKTRGQQVTLSCSPISGHRSVSWYQQTPGQGLQFLFEYFSETQRNKGNFPGRFSGRQFSNSRSEMNVSTLELGDSALYLCASSPGTDRATQYFGPGTRLTVL.

This clonotype has ten or more counts. As an off-target read in a library built for alpha chains, this beta chain has a frequency of little significance. The chain carries TRBV12-3 or TRBV12-4 and TRBJ2-3, with D unresolved. The CDR3 loop spans 13 amino acids. V lost 0 bases and J lost 2, with 3 bases in between. DNA for the CDR3: TGTGCCAGCAGTTTAGCGTCCACAGATACGCAGTATTTT. The encoded protein is CASSLASTDTQYF.

This clonotype was seen ten or more times. The limits of the CDR3 on the DNA are not certain, so only TCRdb's listed CDR3 is given. This beta chain is an unintended read in a library built for alpha chains; its size means little. CDR3 region: CISVSEAHRGTSSYNEQFF. V usage is TRBV7-5 and J usage is TRBJ2-1; TRBD2, the D gene given by the table, was not confirmed from the DNA. TRBV7-5 is a pseudogene. The CDR3 sequence runs 19 residues, both termini included.

This clonotype is deemed medium-sized (0.01 to 0.1%). Little can be read into the size of this beta chain, an off-target read in a library designed for alpha chains. V usage is TRBV4-2 and J usage is TRBJ2-3, with 8 bases matching TRBD2. The germline gives CDR1 LGHNA, CDR2 YNFKEQ. The CDR3 sequence is 16 residues long. The V gene end was trimmed by 4 bases and the J gene end by 4 bases; junction bases not matched to a gene: 10. CDR3 sequence: CASSPRPTSGADTQYF. CDR3 in DNA: TGTGCCAGCAGCCCCCGCCCCACTAGCGGCGCAGATACGCAGTATTTT.

The sample holds many counts of this clonotype. A library prepared for alpha chains yielded this beta chain as an off-target read; its size is of little meaning. This chain links TRBV7-2 with TRBJ2-1; 11 bases match TRBD2. V lost 1 base to trimming and J lost 5 bases; unmatched junction nucleotides: 4. There are 16 residues in the CDR3. Germline loops: CDR1 SGHTA, CDR2 FQGNSA. The CDR3 DNA is TGTGCCAGCAGCTTAGTGGGGACTAGCGGAAACAATGAGCAGTTCTTC. This gives the protein CASSLVGTSGNNEQFF.

In this sample, this clonotype is medium-sized. Little can be read into the size of this beta chain, an off-target read in a library designed for alpha chains. The chain links TRBV7-2 to TRBJ2-5; either TRBD1 or TRBD2 may supply D (5 bases each). The CDR3 length is 15 residues. Looked up from germline, CDR1 is SGHTA and CDR2 is FQGNSA. V was trimmed by 5 bases and J by 1 base, leaving 14 bases between them. The CDR3 DNA reads as TGTGCCAGCAGCCCCCGGGGCGGACGCCAAGAGACCCAGTACTTC. Protein sequence: CASSPRGGRQETQYF.

Many counts were recorded for this clonotype. This beta chain is a stray read from a library made for alpha chains; its abundance is not meaningful. In DNA, the CDR3 is TGTGCCAGCAGCGGGACTGAGAACTACGAGCAGTACTTC. Its protein product is CASSGTENYEQYF. The chain combines TRBV12-3 or TRBV12-4 with TRBJ2-7, with D possibly being TRBD2 (6 bases). The CDR3 runs 13 residues. V gave up 6 bases and J gave up 3 bases, with 12 bases separating them.

In this sample, this clonotype turned up many times. The library was prepared for alpha chains; this beta chain is a stray read, so its frequency means little. The V call is TRBV20-1, the J call TRBJ2-3, with TRBD2 as a possible D gene (6 bases). Between the trimmed V and J ends, which lost 1 base and 3 bases, there was a span of 17 bases. Germline V gene sequence: CDR1 DFQATT, CDR2 SNEGSKA (reference sequence). This CDR3 spans 16 amino acids. The CDR3 is CSARGIQERATDTQYF. For the CDR3, the DNA is TGCAGTGCTAGAGGAATCCAGGAGCGGGCTACAGATACGCAGTATTTT.

In this sample, this clonotype turned up many times. Because the library targeted alpha chains, this beta chain is an off-target read whose size means little. The chain's CDR3 is CASSLWTSGTYEQYF. CDR3 nucleotide sequence: TGTGCCAGCAGTTTATGGACTAGCGGAACCTACGAGCAGTACTTC. This chain connects TRBV12-3 or TRBV12-4 to TRBJ2-7; 10 bases align to TRBD2. The CDR3 extends over 15 amino acids. The V gene end was trimmed by 2 bases and the J gene end by 2 bases; junction bases not matched to a gene: 3.

This clonotype was counted at least ten times. As an off-target read in a library built for alpha chains, this beta chain has a frequency of little significance. The chain joins TRBV30 to TRBJ2-3; 10 nucleotides align to TRBD1. Germline CDR1 GTSNPN, CDR2 SVGIG (reference sequence). V gave up 3 bases and J gave up 4 bases; unmatched junction bases: 10. The CDR3 consists of 16 residues. As DNA, the CDR3 is TGTGCCTGGAGCAGATCCGGGACAGGGGCGTCAGATACGCAGTATTTT. It encodes CAWSRSGTGASDTQYF.

This clonotype was observed many times. This beta chain represents an off-target read in a library built for alpha chains; its size is of limited meaning. J is TRBJ1-1 and V is TRBV27, with D perhaps matching TRBD1 (5 bases). Trimming took off 5 bases at V and 6 bases at J, with 16 bases between the two ends. The CDR3 runs to 14 residues. CDR1 MNHEY and CDR2 SMNVEV come from the germline V gene (reference sequence). CDR3 DNA sequence: TGTGCCAGCAGTAGAGAAAGGCAGGGCTCTGAAGCTTTCTTT. It translates to CASSRERQGSEAFF.

This clonotype was recorded many times. With the library built for alpha chains, this beta chain is off target and its frequency is not meaningful. The genes are TRBV7-9 and TRBJ1-5; 8 positions match TRBD1. The junction had 9 bases not matched to a gene; V was cut back by 8 bases and J by 3 bases. CDR1 and CDR2 from the germline V gene are SEHNR and FQNEAQ (reference sequence). This CDR3 has 15 amino acids. The CDR3 is CASGTGSLSNQPQHF. DNA of the CDR3: TGTGCCAGCGGGACAGGATCCTTATCCAATCAGCCCCAGCATTTT.

This clonotype appeared many times. This beta chain is off target for a library built for alpha chains, so its abundance means little. The chain links TRBV29-1 to TRBJ2-1; D is tentatively TRBD1 or TRBD2 (5 bases each). The CDR3 loop spans 15 amino acids. Germline V gene sequence: CDR1 SQVTM, CDR2 ANQGSEA. The V end lost 6 bases, the J end lost 0 bases, and 15 bases lay between the germline ends. CDR3 in amino acids: CSVIFGASSYNEQFF. The CDR3 nucleotides are TGCAGCGTGATTTTCGGGGCCAGCTCCTACAATGAGCAGTTCTTC.

This clonotype was observed many times. In a library made to pick up alpha chains, this beta chain is a stray read with a size that means little. The genes are TRBV20-1 and TRBJ2-2, with 9 bases lining up with TRBD2. The CDR3 spans 15 residues. Germline assignment: CDR1 DFQATT and CDR2 SNEGSKA (reference sequence). V was pared by 3 bases and J by 7 bases, with 9 bases of the junction left unmatched. The CDR3, as DNA: TGCAGTGCTAGTGACGCGGGAGGGCCGGACGGGGAGCTGTTTTTT. This codes for CSASDAGGPDGELFF.

This clonotype was counted ten times or more. This beta chain came through as a stray read in a library set up for alpha chains, and its size says little. This chain joins TRBV7-2 and TRBJ2-3, with D possibly being TRBD1 (5 bases). Between the trimmed V and J ends, which lost 7 bases and 4 bases, there was a span of 12 bases. CDR1 and CDR2 from the germline V gene are SGHTA and FQGNSA. The CDR3 runs 13 residues. This chain's CDR3 is CASNQGSPDTQYF. The CDR3 coding sequence is TGTGCCAGCAACCAGGGTTCCCCAGATACGCAGTATTTT.

Note on this clonotype: Because this beta chain is a stray read in a library intended to capture alpha chains, its abundance should not be given much weight. This chain uses TRBV7-4 with TRBJ2-1, with TRBD1 identical over 8 bases. Germline CDR1 reads SGHVT; CDR2 reads SQSDAQ. Losses at the gene ends were 5 bases for V and 7 bases for J; bases not matched to a gene: 13. This CDR3 contains 16 residues. The CDR3 DNA is TGTGCCAGCAGCCGCCTGGCTGGACAGGGTTTTAATGAGCAGTTCTTC. Protein sequence: CASSRLAGQGFNEQFF.

This clonotype was counted ten times or more. Little can be read into the size of this beta chain, an off-target read in a library designed for alpha chains. The chain recombines TRBV5-6 with TRBJ2-6; D uncertain. The germline CDR1 and CDR2 sequences are SGHDT and YYEEEE. V gave up 0 bases and J gave up 6 bases, with 7 bases separating them. The CDR3 covers 14 residues. As DNA, the CDR3 is TGTGCCAGCAGCTTGGACGGTCTGGCCAACGTCCTGACTTTC. As protein: CASSLDGLANVLTF.

This clonotype was detected many times. The size of this beta chain means little, since it is a stray read in a library made for alpha chains. The chain uses TRBV7-3 and TRBJ2-1; D is undetermined. V shed 2 bases and J shed 4 bases, with 12 bases lying between them. The CDR3 loop spans 15 amino acids. Germline lookup yields CDR1 SGHTA and CDR2 FQGTGA. CDR3 bases: TGTGCCAGCAGCTTAGCCAGGAGCACGTACAATGAGCAGTTCTTC. Residues: CASSLARSTYNEQFF.

This clonotype has ten or more counts. Being off target in a library aimed at alpha chains, this beta chain has a size of little meaning. The gene calls are TRBV6-5 and TRBJ2-2; D ambiguous. V was pared by 0 bases and J by 6 bases, with 11 bases between. Germline values: CDR1 MNHEY, CDR2 SVGAGI. The CDR3 loop spans 15 amino acids. CDR3 coding DNA: TGTGCCAGCAGTTACTCGCCTGGATCGCCCGGGGAGCTGTTTTTT. Protein sequence: CASSYSPGSPGELFF.

As regards this clonotype: With the library built for alpha chains, this beta chain is off target and its frequency is not meaningful. The J gene is TRBJ1-1, the V gene TRBV30, with 9 bases matching TRBD1. V was pared by 6 bases and J by 4 bases, with 3 bases of the junction left unmatched. Germline V gives CDR1 GTSNPN, CDR2 SVGIG (reference sequence). The CDR3 contains 12 residues. This chain's CDR3 is CACDRGGTEAFF. The CDR3 DNA is TGTGCCTGTGACAGGGGGGGCACTGAAGCTTTCTTT.

Notes on this clonotype: Being off target in a library aimed at alpha chains, this beta chain has a size of little meaning. J is TRBJ1-1 and V is TRBV20-1; unclear D gene. CDR1 and CDR2 from the germline V gene are DFQATT and SNEGSKA (reference sequence). V lost 5 bases and J 0 bases, leaving 25 bases between the germline ends. CDR3 size: 18 residues. Here the CDR3 reads CSAAHPGSVVALNTEAFF. CDR3 coding DNA: TGCAGTGCTGCCCACCCTGGGTCCGTAGTCGCACTGAACACTGAAGCTTTCTTT.

This clonotype was seen many times. Because this beta chain is a stray read in a library intended to capture alpha chains, its abundance should not be given much weight. V usage is TRBV19 and J usage is TRBJ2-4; D is possibly TRBD1 or TRBD2 (5 bases each). V lost 7 bases and J 15 bases, leaving 16 bases between the germline ends. CDR3 size: 11 residues. CDR1 LNHDA and CDR2 SQIVND come from the germline V gene (reference sequence). CDR3 nucleotide sequence: TGTGCCAGTACCCAGGGAGCAGGGCGGTACTTC. As protein: CASTQGAGRYF.

This clonotype occurred many times. With the library built for alpha chains, this beta chain is off target and its frequency is not meaningful. The rearrangement uses TRBV5-4 and TRBJ2-7; D might be TRBD1 (6 bases). CDR3 length equals 15 residues. Looked up from germline, CDR1 is SGHNT and CDR2 is YYREEE (reference sequence). The V gene lost 4 bases and the J gene lost 0 bases, with 14 bases spanning the gap. The CDR3 sequence is CASSPGQSISYEQYF. The CDR3 DNA reads TGTGCCAGCAGCCCGGGACAATCCATCTCCTACGAGCAGTACTTC. Full variable domain (remainder filled in from reference TRBV5-4 and TRBJ2-7): ETGVTQSPTHLIKTRGQQVTLRCSSQSGHNTVSWYQQALGQGPQFIFQYYREEENGRGNFPPRFSGLQFPNYSSELNVNALELDDSALYLCASSPGQSISYEQYFGPGTRLTVT.